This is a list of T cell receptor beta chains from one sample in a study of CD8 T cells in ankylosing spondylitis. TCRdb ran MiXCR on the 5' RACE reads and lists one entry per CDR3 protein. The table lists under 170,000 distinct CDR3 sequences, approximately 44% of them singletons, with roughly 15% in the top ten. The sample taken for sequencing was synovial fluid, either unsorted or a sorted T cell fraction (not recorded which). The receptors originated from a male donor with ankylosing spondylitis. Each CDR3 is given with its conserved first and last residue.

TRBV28	CASSPSTGGYMNTEAFF
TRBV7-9	CASSSDMVVYGYTF
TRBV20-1	CSARDVTGDITQYF
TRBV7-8	CASSFPSRGPSYNEQFF
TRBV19	CASSMGGRGAEVYNEQFF
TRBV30	CAWISGTAYTEAFF
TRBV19	CASRWTGRGTEAFF
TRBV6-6	CASSSLNSYEQYF
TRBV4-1	CASSQVRGGGQFNEKLFF
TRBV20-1	CSARNRDYEQFF
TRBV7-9	CASSPGSNEKLFF
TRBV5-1	CASSLGRDTEAFF
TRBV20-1	CSAPGQGASEQFF
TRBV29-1	CSVEMEDNQPQHF
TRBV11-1	CASSLDVWDRGHADTQYF
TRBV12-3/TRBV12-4	CASSLSWSTDTQYF
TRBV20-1	CSANPMVSTYEQYF
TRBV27	CASCPFSGGLVPYEQYF
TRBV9	CASSAPREGFFQAAFF
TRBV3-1	CASSQRVLRSYNSPLHF
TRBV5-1	CASSRGQEGEQYF
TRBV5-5	CASSFGDRVPYGQYF
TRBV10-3	CAIKTDFEVAGGLEQYF
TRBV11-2	CASSLYLQGFGEQFF
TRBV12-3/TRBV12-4	CASLGVPGETQYF
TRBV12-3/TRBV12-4	CASSWGSPEAFF
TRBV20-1	CSAVQGGFYIQYF
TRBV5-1	CASSFTTGTGVLDEQFF
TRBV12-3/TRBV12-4	CASRGEWGTEAFF
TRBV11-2	CASSLPGLAENNEQFF
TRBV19	CASSIDLLSVAYEQYF
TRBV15	CATSRHRSNTGELFF
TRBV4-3	CASSQDRSMTYNEQFF
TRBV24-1	CATRGAGQITGELFF
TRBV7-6	CASSPRQGAADPLSYGYTF
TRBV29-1	CSVEGQVNGYTF
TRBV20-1	CSARDVEGPFYNEQFF
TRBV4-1	CASSQVWARGPVTNEAFF
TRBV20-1	CSAQRWDLIAEQFF
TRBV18	CASSPLRPNTEAFF
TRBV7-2	CASSPLAGFYEQYF
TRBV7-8	CASSLVFLGTYTGELFF
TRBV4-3	CASSRGGAPQNTEAFF
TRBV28	CASSFSLAGGPRNEQYF
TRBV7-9	CASSVGGPSYNEQFF
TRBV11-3	CASSLDGSMVVTEAFF
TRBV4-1	CASSQFGTGITGELFF
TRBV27	CASSPLRGDDTDTQYF
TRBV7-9	CASSLGEGQPSYEQYF
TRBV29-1	CSVDPLPGQGGTGELFF
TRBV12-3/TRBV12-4	CASSLRSGQGINQPQHF
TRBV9	CASSGRNSYEQYF
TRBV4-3	CASSQNRPYPSTDTQYF
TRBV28	CASGSNYGYTF
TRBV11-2	CASSSPVWNTQYF
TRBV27	CASSGLRAGSGGYTF
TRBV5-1	CASSLVGLEEQFF
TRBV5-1	CASSVGAGGGEAFF
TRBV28	CASSLYELRGYTF